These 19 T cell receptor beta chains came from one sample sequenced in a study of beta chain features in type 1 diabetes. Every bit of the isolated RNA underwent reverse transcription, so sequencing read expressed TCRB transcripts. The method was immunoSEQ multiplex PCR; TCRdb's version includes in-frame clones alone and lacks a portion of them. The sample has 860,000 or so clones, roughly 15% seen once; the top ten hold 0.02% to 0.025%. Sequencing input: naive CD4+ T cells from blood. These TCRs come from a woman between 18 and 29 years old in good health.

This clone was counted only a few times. The CDR3 here is CASSQGQGTSGRNEQFF. As DNA, the CDR3 is TGTGCCAGCAGCCAAGGACAGGGGACTAGCGGGAGAAATGAGCAGTTCTTC. V gene TRBV4-2 combines with J gene TRBJ2-1; the match to TRBD2 covers 14 bases. Germline CDR1 and CDR2: LGHNA and YNFKEQ. Trimming at V came to 1 base and at J to 7 bases, leaving 6 bases not matched to a gene. The CDR3 loop spans 17 amino acids.

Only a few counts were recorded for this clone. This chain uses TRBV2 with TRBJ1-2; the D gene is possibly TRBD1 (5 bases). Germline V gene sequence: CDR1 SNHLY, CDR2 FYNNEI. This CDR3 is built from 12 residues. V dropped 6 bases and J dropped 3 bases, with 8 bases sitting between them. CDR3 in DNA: TGTGCCAGCAGGTTGACAGACTATGGCTACACCTTC. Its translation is CASRLTDYGYTF.

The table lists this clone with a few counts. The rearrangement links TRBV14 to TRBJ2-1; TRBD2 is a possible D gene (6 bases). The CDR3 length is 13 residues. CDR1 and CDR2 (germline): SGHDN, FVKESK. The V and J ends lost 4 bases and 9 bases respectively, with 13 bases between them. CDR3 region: CASSLGLLVEQFF. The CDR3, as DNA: TGTGCCAGCAGCCTCGGACTATTAGTTGAGCAGTTCTTC.

The CDR3 nucleotides read TGTGCCAGCTCACCACCGGAACGCCGGGACAGGGCTTACAATGAGCAGTTCTTC. Amino acid sequence: CASSPPERRDRAYNEQFF. The J gene is TRBJ2-1, the V gene TRBV18, with 9 positions matching TRBD1. CDR1 and CDR2 from the germline V gene are KGHSH and LQKENI. V gave up 0 bases and J gave up 4 bases; unmatched junction bases: 10. The CDR3 runs 18 residues.

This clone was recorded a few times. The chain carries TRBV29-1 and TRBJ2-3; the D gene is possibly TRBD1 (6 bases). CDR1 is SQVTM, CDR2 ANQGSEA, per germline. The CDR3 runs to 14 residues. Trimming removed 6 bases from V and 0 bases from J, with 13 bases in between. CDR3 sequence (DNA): TGCAGCGTCGACGGGACACAAAGCACAGATACGCAGTATTTT. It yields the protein CSVDGTQSTDTQYF.

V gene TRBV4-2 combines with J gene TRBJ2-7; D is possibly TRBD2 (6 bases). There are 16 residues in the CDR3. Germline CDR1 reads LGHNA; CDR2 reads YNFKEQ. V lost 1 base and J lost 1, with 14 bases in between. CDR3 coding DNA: TGTGCCAGCAGCCAAGTTGTTAGCGGAACATCCTACGAGCAGTACTTC. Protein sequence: CASSQVVSGTSYEQYF.

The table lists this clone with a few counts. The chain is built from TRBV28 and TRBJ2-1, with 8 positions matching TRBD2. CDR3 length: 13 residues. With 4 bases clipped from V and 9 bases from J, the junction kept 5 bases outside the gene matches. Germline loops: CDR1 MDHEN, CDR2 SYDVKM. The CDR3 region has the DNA TGTGCCAGCAGTTGGGCGGGAGGACGTGAGCAGTTCTTC. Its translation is CASSWAGGREQFF.

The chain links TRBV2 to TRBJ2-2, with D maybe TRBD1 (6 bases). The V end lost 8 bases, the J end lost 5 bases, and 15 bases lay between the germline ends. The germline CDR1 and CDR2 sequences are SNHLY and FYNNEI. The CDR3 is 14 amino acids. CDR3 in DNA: TGTGCCAGCCTCGGACAGTTATGGACCGGGGAGCTGTTTTTT. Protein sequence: CASLGQLWTGELFF. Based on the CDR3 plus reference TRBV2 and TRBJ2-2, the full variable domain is EPEVTQTPSHQVTQMGQEVILRCVPISNHLYFYWYRQILGQKVEFLVSFYNNEISEKSEIFDDQFSVERPDGSNFTLKIRSTKLEDSAMYFCASLGQLWTGELFFGEGSRLTVL.

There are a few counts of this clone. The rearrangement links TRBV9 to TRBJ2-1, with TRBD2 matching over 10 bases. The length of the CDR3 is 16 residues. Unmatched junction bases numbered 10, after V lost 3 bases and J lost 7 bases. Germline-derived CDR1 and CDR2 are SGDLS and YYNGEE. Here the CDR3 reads CASSAISSGGLNEQFF. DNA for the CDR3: TGTGCCAGCAGCGCAATTTCTAGCGGGGGTTTGAATGAGCAGTTCTTC.

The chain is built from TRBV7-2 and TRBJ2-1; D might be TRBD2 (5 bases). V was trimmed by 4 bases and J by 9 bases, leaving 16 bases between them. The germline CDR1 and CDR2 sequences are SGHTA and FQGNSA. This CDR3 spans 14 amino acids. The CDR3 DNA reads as TGTGCCAGCAGCTCCCCGACTAATCGGGTTGAGCAGTTCTTC. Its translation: CASSSPTNRVEQFF.

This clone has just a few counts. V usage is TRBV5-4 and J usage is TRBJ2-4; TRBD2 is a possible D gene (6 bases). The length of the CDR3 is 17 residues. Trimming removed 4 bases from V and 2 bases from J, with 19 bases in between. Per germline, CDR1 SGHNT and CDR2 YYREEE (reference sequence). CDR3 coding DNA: TGTGCCAGCAGCCAAGATACGGGTGGGGGGTCCAAAAACATTCAGTACTTC. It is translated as CASSQDTGGGSKNIQYF.

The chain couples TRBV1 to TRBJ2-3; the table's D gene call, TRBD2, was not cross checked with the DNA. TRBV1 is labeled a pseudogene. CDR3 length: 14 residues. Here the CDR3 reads CTSSLAGGTDTQYF. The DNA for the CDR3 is TGCACCAGCAGCCTTGCGGGAGGGACAGATACGCAGTATTTT.

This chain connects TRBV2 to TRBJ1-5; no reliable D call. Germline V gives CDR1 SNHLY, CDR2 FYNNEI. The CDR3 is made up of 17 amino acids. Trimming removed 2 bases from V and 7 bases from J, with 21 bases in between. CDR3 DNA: TGTGCCAGCAGTGAAAATTCCGTCTTCAGGAGTTGGCAGCCCCAGCATTTT. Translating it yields CASSENSVFRSWQPQHF.

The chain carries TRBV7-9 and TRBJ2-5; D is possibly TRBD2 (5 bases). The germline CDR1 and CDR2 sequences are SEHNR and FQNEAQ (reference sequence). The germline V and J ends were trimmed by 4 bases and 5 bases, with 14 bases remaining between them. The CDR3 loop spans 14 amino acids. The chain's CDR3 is CASSSQRAGETQYF. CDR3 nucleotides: TGTGCCAGCAGCTCACAGAGGGCTGGGGAGACCCAGTACTTC.

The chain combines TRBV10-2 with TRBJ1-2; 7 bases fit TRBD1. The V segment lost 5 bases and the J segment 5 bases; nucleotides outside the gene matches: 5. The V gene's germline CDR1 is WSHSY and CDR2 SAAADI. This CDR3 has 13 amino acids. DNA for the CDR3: TGCGCCAGCAGTCTTAGACAGGGTTATGGCTACACCTTC. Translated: CASSLRQGYGYTF.

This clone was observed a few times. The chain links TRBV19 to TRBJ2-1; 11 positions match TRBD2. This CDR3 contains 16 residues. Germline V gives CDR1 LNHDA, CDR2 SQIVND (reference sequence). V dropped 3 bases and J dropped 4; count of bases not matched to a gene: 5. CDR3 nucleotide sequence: TGTGCCAGTAGTATGTGGTCTAGCGGGGGGTACAATGAGCAGTTCTTC. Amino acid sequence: CASSMWSSGGYNEQFF.

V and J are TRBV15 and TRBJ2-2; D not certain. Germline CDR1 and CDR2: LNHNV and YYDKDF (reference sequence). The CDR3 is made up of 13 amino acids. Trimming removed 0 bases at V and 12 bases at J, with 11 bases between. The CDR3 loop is CATSRDRHSKLFF. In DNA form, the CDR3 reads TGTGCCACCAGCAGAGATAGGCACAGTAAGCTGTTTTTT.

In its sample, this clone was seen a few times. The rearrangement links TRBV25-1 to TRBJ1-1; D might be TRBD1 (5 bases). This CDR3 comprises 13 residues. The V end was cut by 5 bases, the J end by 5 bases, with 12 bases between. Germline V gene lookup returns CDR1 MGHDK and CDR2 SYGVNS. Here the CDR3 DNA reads TGTGCCAGCAGTCAGGGTGTGGGGACTGAAGCTTTCTTT. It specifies CASSQGVGTEAFF.

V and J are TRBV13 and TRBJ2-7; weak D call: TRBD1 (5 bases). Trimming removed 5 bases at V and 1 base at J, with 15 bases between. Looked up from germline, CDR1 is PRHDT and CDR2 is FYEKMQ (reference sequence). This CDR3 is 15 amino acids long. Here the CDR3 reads CASSRQSRFSYEQYF. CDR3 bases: TGTGCCAGCAGCCGACAGAGCCGATTTTCCTACGAGCAGTACTTC.